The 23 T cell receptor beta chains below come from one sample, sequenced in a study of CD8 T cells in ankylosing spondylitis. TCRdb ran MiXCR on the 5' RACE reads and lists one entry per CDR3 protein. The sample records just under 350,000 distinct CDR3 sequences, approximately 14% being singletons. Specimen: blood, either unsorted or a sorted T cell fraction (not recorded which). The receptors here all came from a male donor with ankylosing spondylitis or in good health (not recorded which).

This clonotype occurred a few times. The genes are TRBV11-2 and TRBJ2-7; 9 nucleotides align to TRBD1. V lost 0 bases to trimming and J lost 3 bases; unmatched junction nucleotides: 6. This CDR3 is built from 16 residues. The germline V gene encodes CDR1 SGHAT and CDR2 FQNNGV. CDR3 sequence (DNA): TGTGCCAGCAGCTTAGATGCGACAGGGGGTTTCTACGAGCAGTACTTC. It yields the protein CASSLDATGGFYEQYF.

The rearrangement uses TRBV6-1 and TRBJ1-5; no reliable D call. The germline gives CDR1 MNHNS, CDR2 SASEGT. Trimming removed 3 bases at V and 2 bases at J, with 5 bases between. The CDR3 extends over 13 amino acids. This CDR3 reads CASSDGRNQPQHF. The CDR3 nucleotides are TGTGCCAGCAGTGATGGTCGCAATCAGCCCCAGCATTTT.

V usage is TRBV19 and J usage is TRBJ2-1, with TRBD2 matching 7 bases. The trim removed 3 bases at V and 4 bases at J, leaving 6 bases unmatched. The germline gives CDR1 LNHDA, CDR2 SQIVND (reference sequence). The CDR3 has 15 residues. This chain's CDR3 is CASSMGRAGYNEQFF. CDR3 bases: TGTGCCAGTAGTATGGGCAGAGCGGGGTACAATGAGCAGTTCTTC.

The CDR3 loop reads CASSLAGTSLAKNIQYF. CDR3 nucleotides: TGCGCCAGCAGCTTGGCCGGGACTTCCCTAGCCAAAAACATTCAGTACTTC. J is TRBJ2-4 and V is TRBV5-1, with D tentatively TRBD2 (6 bases). The CDR3 has 17 residues. The germline gives CDR1 SGHRS, CDR2 YFSETQ. V lost 0 bases and J lost 0, with 13 bases in between.

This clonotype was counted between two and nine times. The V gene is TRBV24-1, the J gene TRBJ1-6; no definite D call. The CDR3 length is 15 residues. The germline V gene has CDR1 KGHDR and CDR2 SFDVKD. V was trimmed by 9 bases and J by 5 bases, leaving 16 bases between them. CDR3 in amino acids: CATRQEEFNNSPLHF. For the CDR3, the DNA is TGTGCCACCCGGCAGGAGGAATTTAATAATTCACCCCTCCACTTT.

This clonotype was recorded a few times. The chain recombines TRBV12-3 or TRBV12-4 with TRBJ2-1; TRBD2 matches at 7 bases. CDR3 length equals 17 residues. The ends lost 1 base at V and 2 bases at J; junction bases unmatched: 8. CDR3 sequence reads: CASSLGVGRTPYNEQFF. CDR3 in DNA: TGTGCCAGCAGTTTAGGGGTCGGGAGGACTCCCTACAATGAGCAGTTCTTC.

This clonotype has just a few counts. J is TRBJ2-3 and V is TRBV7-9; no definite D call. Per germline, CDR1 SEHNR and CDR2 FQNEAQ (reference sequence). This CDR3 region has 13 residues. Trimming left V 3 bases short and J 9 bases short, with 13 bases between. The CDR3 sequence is CASSFTDRATQYF. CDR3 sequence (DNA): TGTGCCAGCAGCTTCACCGATCGGGCGACGCAGTATTTT.

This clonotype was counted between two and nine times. The CDR3 nucleotides are TGTGCCAGCAGCCAACGGACAGGGATAGAGACCCAGTACTTC. This gives the protein CASSQRTGIETQYF. V is TRBV7-8 and J is TRBJ2-5, with 8 bases fitting TRBD1. Per germline, CDR1 SGHVS and CDR2 FQNEAQ. This CDR3 region has 14 residues. Trimming took 5 bases from V and 4 from J; bases not matched to a gene: 6.

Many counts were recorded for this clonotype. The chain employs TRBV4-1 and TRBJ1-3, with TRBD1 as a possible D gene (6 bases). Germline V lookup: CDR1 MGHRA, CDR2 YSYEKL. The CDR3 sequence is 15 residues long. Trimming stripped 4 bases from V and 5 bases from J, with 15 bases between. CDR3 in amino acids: CASSLIGQGRNTIYF. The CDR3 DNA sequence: TGCGCCAGCAGCCTCATCGGCCAGGGGCGAAACACCATATATTTT.

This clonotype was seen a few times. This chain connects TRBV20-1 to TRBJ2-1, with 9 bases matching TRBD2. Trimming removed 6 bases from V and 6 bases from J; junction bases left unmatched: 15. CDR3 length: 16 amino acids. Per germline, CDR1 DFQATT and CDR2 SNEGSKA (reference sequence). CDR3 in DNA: TGCAGTGCCACGTTCCTAGCGGGATCAAGCGCCAATGAGCAGTTCTTC. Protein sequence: CSATFLAGSSANEQFF.

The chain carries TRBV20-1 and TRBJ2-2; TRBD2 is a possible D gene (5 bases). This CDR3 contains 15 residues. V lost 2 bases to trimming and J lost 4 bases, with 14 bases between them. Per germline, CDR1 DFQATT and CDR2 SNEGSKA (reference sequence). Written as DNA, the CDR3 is TGCAGTGCTAGACCGACCGGGGTAGCCACCGGGGAGCTGTTTTTT. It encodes CSARPTGVATGELFF.

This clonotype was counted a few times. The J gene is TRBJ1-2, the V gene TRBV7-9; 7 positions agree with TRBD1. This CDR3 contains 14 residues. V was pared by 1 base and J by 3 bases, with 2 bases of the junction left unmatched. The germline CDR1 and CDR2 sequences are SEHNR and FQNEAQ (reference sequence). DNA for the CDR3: TGTGCCAGCAGCTTAGACAGGGGTTACTATGGCTACACCTTC. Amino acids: CASSLDRGYYGYTF. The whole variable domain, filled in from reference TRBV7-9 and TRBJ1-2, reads DTGVSQNPRHKITKRGQNVTFRCDPISEHNRLYWYRQTLGQGPEFLTYFQNEAQLEKSRLLSDRFSAERPKGSFSTLEIQRTEQGDSAMYLCASSLDRGYYGYTFGSGTRLTVV.

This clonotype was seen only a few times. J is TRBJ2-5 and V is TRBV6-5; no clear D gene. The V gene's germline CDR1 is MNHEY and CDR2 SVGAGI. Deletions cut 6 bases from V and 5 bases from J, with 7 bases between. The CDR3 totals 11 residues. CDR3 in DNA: TGTGCCAGCAGGTCTCTCGAGACCCAGTACTTC. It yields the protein CASRSLETQYF.

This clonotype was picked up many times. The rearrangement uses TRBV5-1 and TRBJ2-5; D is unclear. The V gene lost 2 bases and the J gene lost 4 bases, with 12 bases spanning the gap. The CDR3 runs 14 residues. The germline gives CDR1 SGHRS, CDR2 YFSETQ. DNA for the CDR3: TGCGCCAGCAGCTTAGGTACCGGCGGAGAGACCCAGTACTTC. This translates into CASSLGTGGETQYF.

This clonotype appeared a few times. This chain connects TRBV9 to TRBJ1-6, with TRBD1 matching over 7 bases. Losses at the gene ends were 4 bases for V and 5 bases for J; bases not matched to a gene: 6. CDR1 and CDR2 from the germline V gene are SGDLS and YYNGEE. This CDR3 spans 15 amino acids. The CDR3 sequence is CASSPRGTDNSPLHF. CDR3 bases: TGTGCCAGCAGCCCCCGCGGGACAGATAATTCACCCCTCCACTTT.

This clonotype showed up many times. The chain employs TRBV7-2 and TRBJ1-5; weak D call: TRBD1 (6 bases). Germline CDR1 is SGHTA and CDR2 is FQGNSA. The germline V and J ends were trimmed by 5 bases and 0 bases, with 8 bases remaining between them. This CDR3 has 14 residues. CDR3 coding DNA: TGTGCCAGCAGCAAGGGGGTTAGCAATCAGCCCCAGCATTTT. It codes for CASSKGVSNQPQHF. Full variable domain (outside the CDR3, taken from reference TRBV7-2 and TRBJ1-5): GAGVSQSPSNKVTEKGKDVELRCDPISGHTALYWYRQSLGQGLEFLIYFQGNSAPDKSGLPSDRFSAERTGGSVSTLTIQRTQQEDSAVYLCASSKGVSNQPQHFGDGTRLSIL.

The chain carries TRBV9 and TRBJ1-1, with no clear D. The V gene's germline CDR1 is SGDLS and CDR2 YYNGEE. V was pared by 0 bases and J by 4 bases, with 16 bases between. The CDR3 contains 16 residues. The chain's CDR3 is CASSVGDQPPGTEAFF. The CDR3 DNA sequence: TGTGCCAGCAGCGTAGGAGACCAGCCCCCGGGCACTGAAGCTTTCTTT.

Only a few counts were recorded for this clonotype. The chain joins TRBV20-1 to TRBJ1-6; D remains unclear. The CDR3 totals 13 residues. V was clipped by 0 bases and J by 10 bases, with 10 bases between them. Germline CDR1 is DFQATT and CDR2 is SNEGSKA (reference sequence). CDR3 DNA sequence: TGCAGTGCTAGAGACCCCCTGGGGTCACCCCTCCACTTT. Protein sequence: CSARDPLGSPLHF.

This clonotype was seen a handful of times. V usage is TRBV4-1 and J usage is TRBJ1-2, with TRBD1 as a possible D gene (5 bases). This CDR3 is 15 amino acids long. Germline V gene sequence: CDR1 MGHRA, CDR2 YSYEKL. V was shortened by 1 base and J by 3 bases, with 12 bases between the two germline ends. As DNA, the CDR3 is TGCGCCAGCAGCCAAGGAGAGACAGTCGACTATGGCTACACCTTC. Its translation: CASSQGETVDYGYTF.

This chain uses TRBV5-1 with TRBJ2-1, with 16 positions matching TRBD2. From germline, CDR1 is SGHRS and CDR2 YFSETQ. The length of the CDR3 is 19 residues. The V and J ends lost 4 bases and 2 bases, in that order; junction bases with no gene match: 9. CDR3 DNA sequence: TGCGCCAGCAGCGGTACCGGGACTAGCGGGGGGGCAGCCTACAATGAGCAGTTCTTC. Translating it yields CASSGTGTSGGAAYNEQFF.

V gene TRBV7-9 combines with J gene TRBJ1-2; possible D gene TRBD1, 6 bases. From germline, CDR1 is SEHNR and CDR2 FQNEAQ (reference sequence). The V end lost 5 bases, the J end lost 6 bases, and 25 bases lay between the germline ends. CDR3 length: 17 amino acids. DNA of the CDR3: TGTGCCAGCAGCAAACCCACCCAACAGGGTTCTATTAATGGCTACACCTTC. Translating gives CASSKPTQQGSINGYTF.

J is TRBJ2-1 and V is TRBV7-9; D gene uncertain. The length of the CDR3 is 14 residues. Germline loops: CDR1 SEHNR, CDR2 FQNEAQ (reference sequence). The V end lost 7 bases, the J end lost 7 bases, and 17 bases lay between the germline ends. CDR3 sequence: CASIRRGRQNEQFF. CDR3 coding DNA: TGTGCCAGCATCAGGCGAGGAAGGCAGAATGAGCAGTTCTTC.

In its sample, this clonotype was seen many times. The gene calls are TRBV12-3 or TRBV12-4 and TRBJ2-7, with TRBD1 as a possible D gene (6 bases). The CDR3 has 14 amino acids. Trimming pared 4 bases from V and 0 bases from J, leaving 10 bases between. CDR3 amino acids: CASSSGHLSYEQYF. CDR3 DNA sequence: TGTGCCAGCAGTTCGGGACACCTCTCCTACGAGCAGTACTTC.